Sequencing of this T cell receptor beta chain was carried out in a study of cytomegalovirus exposure and HLA in healthy donors. Whole-study results and caveats: A later analysis linked a missense DCLRE1C variant to TCR beta V- and J-gene trimming. According to a later analysis, most TCR beta chains associated with CMV appeared HLA-restricted. Relative to the roughly 700-donor mean, N-insertions were reportedly fewer in an Asian-associated ancestry cluster in a later analysis. Exclusion as indistinguishable affected some V segments, including TRBV6-2 and TRBV6-3.

The CDR3 totals 13 residues. Trimming shortened V by 8 bases and J by 2 bases, and 10 bases separated the two germline ends. CDR1 and CDR2 (germline): WNHNN, SYGVQD (reference sequence). The PCR ran on 60 Vbeta and 13 Jbeta primers. Sequenced by immunoSEQ multiplex PCR; TCRdb stores in-frame clones only, minus some. The repertoire holds around 190,000 clones, with over 75% as singletons. As concerns this clone: The target antigen is unknown.

Source material: PBMCs. The V gene is TRBV10-1, the J gene TRBJ1-5; D not resolved. The receptor was derived from a man between 60 and 75 years old in good health and CMV-seronegative. The CDR3 is CASRERGNQPQHF. In DNA, the CDR3 is TGCGCCAGCCGGGAAAGGGGCAATCAGCCCCAGCATTTT.